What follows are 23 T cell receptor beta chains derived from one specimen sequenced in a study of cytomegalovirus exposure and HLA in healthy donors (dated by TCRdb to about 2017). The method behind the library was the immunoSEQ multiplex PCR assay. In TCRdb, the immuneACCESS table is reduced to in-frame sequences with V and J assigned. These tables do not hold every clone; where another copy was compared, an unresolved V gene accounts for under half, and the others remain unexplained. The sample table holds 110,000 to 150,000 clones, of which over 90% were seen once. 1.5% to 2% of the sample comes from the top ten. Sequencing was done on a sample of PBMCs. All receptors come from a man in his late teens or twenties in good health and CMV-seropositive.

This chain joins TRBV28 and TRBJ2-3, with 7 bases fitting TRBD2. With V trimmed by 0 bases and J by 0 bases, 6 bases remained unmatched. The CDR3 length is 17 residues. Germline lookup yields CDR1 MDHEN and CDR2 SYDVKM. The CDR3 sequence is CASSLWTSYPSTDTQYF. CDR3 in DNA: TGTGCCAGCAGTTTATGGACTAGCTACCCTAGCACAGATACGCAGTATTTT.

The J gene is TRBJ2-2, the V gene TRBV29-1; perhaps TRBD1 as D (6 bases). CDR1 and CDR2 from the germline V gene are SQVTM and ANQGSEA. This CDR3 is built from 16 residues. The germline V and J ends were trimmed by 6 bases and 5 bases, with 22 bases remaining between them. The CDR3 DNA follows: TGCAGCGTCTCCTTGGGGCAGGGGCCGGGGACCGGGGAGCTGTTTTTT. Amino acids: CSVSLGQGPGTGELFF.

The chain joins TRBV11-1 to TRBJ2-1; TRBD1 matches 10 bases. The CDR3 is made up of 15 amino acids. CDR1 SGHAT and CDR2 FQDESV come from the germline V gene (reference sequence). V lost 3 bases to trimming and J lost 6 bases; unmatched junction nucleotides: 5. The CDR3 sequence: CASSFPGQGSNEQFF. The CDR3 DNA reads TGTGCCAGCAGCTTCCCGGGACAGGGGTCCAATGAGCAGTTCTTC.

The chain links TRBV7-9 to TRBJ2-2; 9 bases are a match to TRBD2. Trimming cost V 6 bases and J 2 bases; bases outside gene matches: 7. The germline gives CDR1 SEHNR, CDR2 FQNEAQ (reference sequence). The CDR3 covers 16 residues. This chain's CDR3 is CASSPPTSGNTGELFF. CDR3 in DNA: TGTGCCAGCAGTCCCCCGACTAGCGGTAACACCGGGGAGCTGTTTTTT.

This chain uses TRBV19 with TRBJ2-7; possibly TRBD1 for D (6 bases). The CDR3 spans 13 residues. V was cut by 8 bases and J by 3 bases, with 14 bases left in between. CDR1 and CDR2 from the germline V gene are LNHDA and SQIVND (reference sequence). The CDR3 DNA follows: TGTGCCAGTGCACAGGGTCTTCACTACGAGCAGTACTTC. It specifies CASAQGLHYEQYF.

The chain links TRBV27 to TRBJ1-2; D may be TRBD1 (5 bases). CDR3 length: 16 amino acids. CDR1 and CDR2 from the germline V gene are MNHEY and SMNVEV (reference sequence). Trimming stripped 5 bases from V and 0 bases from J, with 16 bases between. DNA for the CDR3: TGTGCCAGCAGTGTTGGGGAGGGGTCTCCTAACTATGGCTACACCTTC. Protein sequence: CASSVGEGSPNYGYTF.

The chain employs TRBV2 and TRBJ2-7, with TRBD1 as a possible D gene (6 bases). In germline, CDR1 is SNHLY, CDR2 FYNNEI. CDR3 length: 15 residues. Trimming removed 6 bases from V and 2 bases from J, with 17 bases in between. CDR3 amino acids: CASRTLRDIAYEQYF. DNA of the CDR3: TGTGCCAGCAGGACGCTCCGGGACATAGCCTACGAGCAGTACTTC.

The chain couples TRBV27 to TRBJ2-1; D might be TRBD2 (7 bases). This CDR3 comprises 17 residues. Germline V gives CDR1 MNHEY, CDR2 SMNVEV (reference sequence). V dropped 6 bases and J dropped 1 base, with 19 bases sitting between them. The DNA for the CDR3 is TGTGCCAGCAGCCCTGGGGGGCTAGCGGCTTCCTACAATGAGCAGTTCTTC. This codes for CASSPGGLAASYNEQFF.

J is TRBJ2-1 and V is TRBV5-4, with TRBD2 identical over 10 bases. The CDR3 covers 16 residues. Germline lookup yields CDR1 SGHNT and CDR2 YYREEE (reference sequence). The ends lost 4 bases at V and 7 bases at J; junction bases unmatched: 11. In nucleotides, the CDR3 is TGTGCCAGCAGCCGGAAACTAGCGGGATTAAATAATGAGCAGTTCTTC. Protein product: CASSRKLAGLNNEQFF.

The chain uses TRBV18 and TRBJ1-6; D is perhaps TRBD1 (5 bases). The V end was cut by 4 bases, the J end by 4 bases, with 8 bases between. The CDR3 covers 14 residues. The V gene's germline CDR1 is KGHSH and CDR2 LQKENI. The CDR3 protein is CASSRQIYNSPLHF. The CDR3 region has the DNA TGTGCCAGCTCACGACAGATTTATAATTCACCCCTCCACTTT. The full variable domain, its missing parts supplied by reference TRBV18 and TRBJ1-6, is NAGVMQNPRHLVRRRGQEARLRCSPMKGHSHVYWYRQLPEEGLKFMVYLQKENIIDESGMPKERFSAEFPKEGPSILRIQQVVRGDSAAYFCASSRQIYNSPLHFGNGTRLTVT.

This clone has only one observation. The CDR3 nucleotides read TGTGCAAGTCGCTTAGGGCAGGCTTCCTACGAGCAGTACTTC. It encodes CASRLGQASYEQYF. The genes are TRBV12-2 and TRBJ2-7; TRBD1 is the table's D call and was not checked against the DNA. TRBV12-2 is classified as a pseudogene. The CDR3 totals 14 residues.

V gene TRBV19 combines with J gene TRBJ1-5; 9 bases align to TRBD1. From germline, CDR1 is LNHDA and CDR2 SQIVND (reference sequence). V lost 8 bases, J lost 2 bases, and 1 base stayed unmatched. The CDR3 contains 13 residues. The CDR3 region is CASRDRGNQPQHF. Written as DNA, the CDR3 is TGTGCCAGTCGGGACAGGGGCAATCAGCCCCAGCATTTT.

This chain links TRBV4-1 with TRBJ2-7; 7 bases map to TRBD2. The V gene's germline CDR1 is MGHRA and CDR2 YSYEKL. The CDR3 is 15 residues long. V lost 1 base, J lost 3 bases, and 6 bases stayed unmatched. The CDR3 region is CASSQGDSGYYEQYF. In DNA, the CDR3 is TGCGCCAGCAGCCAAGGTGATAGCGGGTACTACGAGCAGTACTTC.

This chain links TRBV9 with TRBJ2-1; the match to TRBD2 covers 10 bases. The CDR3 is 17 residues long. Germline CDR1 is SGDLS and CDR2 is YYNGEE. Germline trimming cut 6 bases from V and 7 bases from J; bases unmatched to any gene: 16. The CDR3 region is CASNKAPLAGVMNEQFF. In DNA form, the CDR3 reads TGTGCCAGCAACAAGGCCCCGCTAGCGGGAGTAATGAATGAGCAGTTCTTC. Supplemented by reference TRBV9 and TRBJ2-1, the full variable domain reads DSGVTQTPKHLITATGQRVTLRCSPRSGDLSVYWYQQSLDQGLQFLIQYYNGEERAKGNILERFSAQQFPDLHSELNLSSLELGDSALYFCASNKAPLAGVMNEQFFGPGTRLTVL.

Here the CDR3 DNA reads TGTGCCATCAGGGGGGACAGGGGGGTCGCTGAAGCTTTCTTT. This translates into CAIRGDRGVAEAFF. This chain joins TRBV10-3 and TRBJ1-1, with 11 bases aligning to TRBD1. This CDR3 comprises 14 residues. V lost 6 bases, J lost 6 bases, and 6 bases stayed unmatched. Germline V gene data show CDR1 as ENHRY and CDR2 as SYGVKD.

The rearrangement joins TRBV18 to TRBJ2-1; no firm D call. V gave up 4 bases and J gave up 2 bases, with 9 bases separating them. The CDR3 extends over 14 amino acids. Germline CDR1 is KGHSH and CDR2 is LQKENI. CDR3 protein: CASSRLSAYNEQFF. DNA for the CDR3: TGTGCCAGCTCACGTCTTTCGGCCTACAATGAGCAGTTCTTC. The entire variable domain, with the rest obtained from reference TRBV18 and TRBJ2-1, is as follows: NAGVMQNPRHLVRRRGQEARLRCSPMKGHSHVYWYRQLPEEGLKFMVYLQKENIIDESGMPKERFSAEFPKEGPSILRIQQVVRGDSAAYFCASSRLSAYNEQFFGPGTRLTVL.

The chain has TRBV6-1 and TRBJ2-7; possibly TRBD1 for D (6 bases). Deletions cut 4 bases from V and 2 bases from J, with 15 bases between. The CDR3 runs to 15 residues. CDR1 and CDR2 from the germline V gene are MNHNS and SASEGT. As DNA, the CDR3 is TGTGCCAGCAGTGTTGGGGTGGCAGGGGCCTACGAGCAGTACTTC. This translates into CASSVGVAGAYEQYF.

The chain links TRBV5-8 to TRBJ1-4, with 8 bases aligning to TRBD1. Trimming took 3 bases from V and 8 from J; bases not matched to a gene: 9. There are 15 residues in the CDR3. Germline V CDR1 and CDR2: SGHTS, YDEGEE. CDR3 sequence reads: CASSSRQGLKEKLFF. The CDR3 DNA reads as TGTGCCAGCAGCTCACGACAGGGGCTTAAGGAAAAACTGTTTTTT.

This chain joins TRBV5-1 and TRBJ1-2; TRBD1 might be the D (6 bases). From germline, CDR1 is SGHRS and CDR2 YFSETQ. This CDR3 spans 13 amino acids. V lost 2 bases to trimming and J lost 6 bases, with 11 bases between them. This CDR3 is CASSLTGYDGYTF. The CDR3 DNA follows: TGCGCCAGCAGCTTAACAGGGTATGATGGCTACACCTTC.

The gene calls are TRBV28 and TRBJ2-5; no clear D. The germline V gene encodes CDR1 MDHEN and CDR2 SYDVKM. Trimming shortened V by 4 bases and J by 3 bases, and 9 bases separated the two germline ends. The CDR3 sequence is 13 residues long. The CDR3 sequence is CASSSNPKETQYF. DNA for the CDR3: TGTGCCAGCAGTTCTAATCCTAAAGAGACCCAGTACTTC.

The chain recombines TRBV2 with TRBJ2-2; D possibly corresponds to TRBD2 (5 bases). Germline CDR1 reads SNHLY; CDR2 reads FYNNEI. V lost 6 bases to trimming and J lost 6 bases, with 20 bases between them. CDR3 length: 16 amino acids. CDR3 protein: CASRPSRDPRAGELFF. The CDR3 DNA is TGTGCCAGCAGGCCTAGCCGGGATCCTCGAGCCGGGGAGCTGTTTTTT.

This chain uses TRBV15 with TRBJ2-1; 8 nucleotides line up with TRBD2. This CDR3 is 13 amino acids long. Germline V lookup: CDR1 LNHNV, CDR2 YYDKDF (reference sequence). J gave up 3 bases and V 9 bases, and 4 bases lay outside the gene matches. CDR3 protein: CATQREYYNEQFF. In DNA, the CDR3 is TGTGCCACACAGCGGGAGTACTACAATGAGCAGTTCTTC.

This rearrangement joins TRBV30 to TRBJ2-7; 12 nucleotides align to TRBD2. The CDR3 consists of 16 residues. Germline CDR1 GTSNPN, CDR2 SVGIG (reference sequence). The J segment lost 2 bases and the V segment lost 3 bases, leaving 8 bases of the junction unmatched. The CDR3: CAWSPPLAGGAYEQYF. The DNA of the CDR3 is TGTGCCTGGAGCCCGCCACTAGCGGGAGGAGCCTACGAGCAGTACTTC.